This is a list of T cell receptor beta chains from one sample in a study of T cells after yellow fever vaccination. TCRdb reanalysed the 5' RACE reads using MiXCR and keeps one entry per CDR3 protein. The sample has 200,000 to 300,000 distinct CDR3 sequences, roughly 3.5% seen once. Source: PBMCs, taken 15 days after the yellow fever booster vaccination. The receptors stem from a man in his late teens or twenties who received the YFV17D yellow fever vaccine. The CDR3 runs from the conserved cysteine through the conserved F or W. Each record gives: CDR3 DNA, CDR3 protein, J gene, D gene, clone size, V gene. The D gene is left open where the match is weak. For some rows the clone size is stated as once, few or many, or as a class when expanded; others skip it.

CDR3nt: TGTGCCACCAGCATGACAGTAACCTACAATGAGCAGTTCTTC; CDR3aa: CATSMTVTYNEQFF; j_gene: TRBJ2-1; d_gene: .; abundance: many; v_gene: TRBV15
CDR3nt: TGCGCCAGCAGCTGGGGACTGAACACTGAAGCTTTCTTT; CDR3aa: CASSWGLNTEAFF; j_gene: TRBJ1-1; d_gene: .; abundance: many; v_gene: TRBV5-1
CDR3nt: TGTGCCAGCTCACCACCGCGTCTAGCTCTCTCTGGTACGCAGTATTTT; CDR3aa: CASSPPRLALSGTQYF; j_gene: TRBJ2-3; d_gene: .; abundance: many; v_gene: TRBV18
CDR3nt: TGTGCCAGCAGCAGGGGGACAGGGGGCTATGGCTACACCTTC; CDR3aa: CASSRGTGGYGYTF; j_gene: TRBJ1-2; d_gene: TRBD1; abundance: many; v_gene: TRBV6-5
CDR3nt: TGTGCCAGCAACGAGGTCCTAGGAGCTTTCTTT; CDR3aa: CASNEVLGAFF; j_gene: TRBJ1-1; d_gene: .; abundance: many; v_gene: TRBV2
CDR3nt: TGTGCCAGCAGCTTAGGATTACTCGGGGGTGATTCACCCCTCCACTTT; CDR3aa: CASSLGLLGGDSPLHF; j_gene: TRBJ1-6; d_gene: .; abundance: many; v_gene: TRBV7-2
CDR3nt: TGCAGTGCTAGAAGGCTAGCGGGGGGTAACACCGGGGAGCTGTTTTTT; CDR3aa: CSARRLAGGNTGELFF; j_gene: TRBJ2-2; d_gene: TRBD2; abundance: many; v_gene: TRBV20-1
CDR3nt: TGTGCCAGTAGTAGACAGGGAGATGAGCAGTTCTTC; CDR3aa: CASSRQGDEQFF; j_gene: TRBJ2-1; d_gene: TRBD1; abundance: .; v_gene: TRBV19
CDR3nt: TGTGCCAGCAGTTTATCGTCGGGGGGCGGCAATCAGCCCCAGCATTTT; CDR3aa: CASSLSSGGGNQPQHF; j_gene: TRBJ1-5; d_gene: .; abundance: many; v_gene: TRBV27
CDR3nt: TGTGCCAGCGCTCAGGGGGCCTATGGCTACACCTTC; CDR3aa: CASAQGAYGYTF; j_gene: TRBJ1-2; d_gene: TRBD1; abundance: many; v_gene: TRBV12-3/TRBV12-4
CDR3nt: TGTGCCAGCAGTTTATGGAACGGGGCCGGGGCGGATACGCAGTATTTT; CDR3aa: CASSLWNGAGADTQYF; j_gene: TRBJ2-3; d_gene: .; abundance: many; v_gene: TRBV12-3/TRBV12-4
CDR3nt: TGCAGTGCTAGAAATCCGGGAAGGGCCGGGGAGCTGTTTTTT; CDR3aa: CSARNPGRAGELFF; j_gene: TRBJ2-2; d_gene: .; abundance: many; v_gene: TRBV20-1
CDR3nt: TGCAGTGCTAGAGGATACCGGTATACAGGGGGTTCTCCCTTTAATGAAAAACTGTTTTTT; CDR3aa: CSARGYRYTGGSPFNEKLFF; j_gene: TRBJ1-4; d_gene: TRBD1; abundance: many; v_gene: TRBV20-1
CDR3nt: TGCGCCAGCCGAACCTTAGGGCATTCCAATCAGCCCCAGCATTTT; CDR3aa: CASRTLGHSNQPQHF; j_gene: TRBJ1-5; d_gene: .; abundance: many; v_gene: TRBV5-1
CDR3nt: TGCGCCAGCAGCTTCGGGACAGGGTCAGACGAGCAGTACTTC; CDR3aa: CASSFGTGSDEQYF; j_gene: TRBJ2-7; d_gene: TRBD1; abundance: many; v_gene: TRBV5-1
CDR3nt: TGCAGTGCTAGAGTTTTAGCGGGGGGCACAGATACGCAGTATTTT; CDR3aa: CSARVLAGGTDTQYF; j_gene: TRBJ2-3; d_gene: TRBD2; abundance: many; v_gene: TRBV20-1
CDR3nt: TGTGCCAGCAGTAGCGGGACTAGCGGGACCAATGAGCAGTTCTTC; CDR3aa: CASSSGTSGTNEQFF; j_gene: TRBJ2-1; d_gene: TRBD2; abundance: many; v_gene: TRBV6-1
CDR3nt: TGCAGTGCTAAACTAGCGAAAGGAAAAAACATTCAGTACTTC; CDR3aa: CSAKLAKGKNIQYF; j_gene: TRBJ2-4; d_gene: TRBD2; abundance: many; v_gene: TRBV20-1